The present T cell receptor (beta chain) was sequenced within a study of shared T cell receptors in the human thymus. Data came from immunoSEQ multiplex PCR; TCRdb stores just in-frame clones and leaves some out. The sample lists about 380,000 clones; approximately 95% were seen once. From germline, CDR1 is MNHNY and CDR2 SVGAGI (reference sequence). This CDR3 region has 15 residues. The V segment lost 4 bases and the J segment 4 bases; nucleotides outside the gene matches: 7. The chain recombines TRBV6-6 with TRBJ2-7; 10 positions match TRBD2. This TCR derives from a human donor. The sample comprised thymocytes. The CDR3 DNA is TGTGCCAGCAGTTGGTCTAGCGGGAGTGATTACGAGCAGTACTTC. Residues: CASSWSSGSDYEQYF.